This T cell receptor (beta chain) was sequenced in a study of kidney transplant recipient with SARS-CoV-2 infection. TCRdb re-called the reads through MiXCR, storing one row per CDR3 protein. The table records under 300,000 distinct CDR3 sequences, roughly 26% of them present only once. The CDR3 spans 15 residues. The ends lost 3 bases at V and 8 bases at J; junction bases unmatched: 9. Germline V gene lookup returns CDR1 KGHDR and CDR2 SFDVKD. Ten or more counts support this clonotype. This clonotype was obtained from a male patient between 25 and 40 years old who had COVID-19 and was a kidney transplant recipient. T cells may partly derive from the graft donor. The V gene is TRBV24-1, the J gene TRBJ2-1, with 7 bases identical to TRBD1. Material: a blood sample, obtained at baseline and on approximately day 120 from a kidney transplant recipient. Here the CDR3 reads CATSDPARQGDEQFF. In DNA form, the CDR3 reads TGTGCCACCAGTGATCCAGCCCGACAGGGCGATGAGCAGTTCTTC.